This T cell receptor beta chain was documented in a study of blood T cells in healthy people across ages. The sample holds a few counts of this clonotype. The use of a sample-barcoded 5' primer and a J-beta primer mix characterized a second PCR of about 6 to 11 cycles. MiXCR, run by TCRdb on the 5' RACE reads, gives a single entry per CDR3 protein. Of 700,000 to 900,000 distinct CDR3 sequences listed, roughly 25% are singletons. Germline CDR1 SGHRS, CDR2 YFSETQ. The CDR3 has 16 residues. Trimming pared 5 bases from V and 0 bases from J, leaving 12 bases between. The same sample was also studied in work on T cells of mothers and their children. As that report states: Persistent microchimeric T cell clones were sought, and none were detected.

Sequences were obtained from blood. The clonotype comes from a boy aged 5 to 17 in good health. V usage is TRBV5-1 and J usage is TRBJ2-6; D gene unclear. DNA for the CDR3: TGCGCCAGCAGTAGCCTCCTTACCTCTGGGGCCAACGTCCTGACTTTC. Amino acids: CASSSLLTSGANVLTF.